These 25 T cell receptor beta chains were sequenced from one sample in a study of spatial heterogeneity in lung cancer. Time point described: sample taken at primary tumor resection. Unsorted samples of tumor, nontumor lung or frozen PBMC had their whole RNA sequenced. Via MiXCR, TCRdb re-called the 5' RACE reads, giving one row per CDR3 protein. The sample has 17,000 or so distinct CDR3 sequences, around 21% seen once; the top ten hold 15% to 20%. The sequencing used PBMCs, collected at surgery. The receptor source for this set is a female donor with early-stage non-small cell lung cancer.

In this sample, this clonotype is medium-sized. The V and J genes are TRBV10-3 and TRBJ2-1; 8 bases match TRBD1. With 2 bases clipped from V and 1 base from J, the junction kept 10 bases outside the gene matches. This CDR3 has 18 amino acids. The V gene's germline CDR1 is ENHRY and CDR2 SYGVKD. CDR3 sequence reads: CAISERDSRQGSYNEQFF. CDR3 DNA sequence: TGTGCCATCAGTGAGAGGGACTCCCGACAGGGGTCCTACAATGAGCAGTTCTTC.

There are many counts of this clonotype. The chain couples TRBV7-2 to TRBJ2-3; D remains unclear. The CDR3 has 16 residues. Germline V gene sequence: CDR1 SGHTA, CDR2 FQGNSA. Trimming removed 2 bases at V and 1 base at J, with 13 bases between. The CDR3 here is CASSLIRGPRTDTQYF. The CDR3 DNA reads as TGTGCCAGCAGCTTAATTCGCGGACCCCGCACAGATACGCAGTATTTT.

The sample holds a few counts of this clonotype. The rearrangement joins TRBV19 to TRBJ2-7; D is undetermined. The germline V and J ends were trimmed by 0 bases and 3 bases, with 6 bases remaining between them. The germline V gene has CDR1 LNHDA and CDR2 SQIVND (reference sequence). The CDR3 contains 13 residues. CDR3 protein: CASSIDGNYEQYF. CDR3 coding DNA: TGTGCCAGTAGTATAGACGGAAACTACGAGCAGTACTTC.

This clonotype was found many times. J is TRBJ2-3 and V is TRBV10-3; D gene unclear. Germline CDR1 is ENHRY and CDR2 is SYGVKD. This CDR3 spans 13 amino acids. V was cut by 10 bases and J by 2 bases, with 13 bases left in between. The CDR3 protein is CATSVGHTDTQYF. The DNA for the CDR3 is TGTGCCACCTCAGTCGGCCACACAGATACGCAGTATTTT.

This chain uses TRBV7-9 with TRBJ2-7; D possibly corresponds to TRBD1 (5 bases). Trimming pared 5 bases from V and 1 base from J, leaving 9 bases between. There are 13 residues in the CDR3. Germline V gene data show CDR1 as SEHNR and CDR2 as FQNEAQ (reference sequence). CDR3 DNA: TGTGCCAGCAGCCACGACAGTTCCTACGAGCAGTACGTC. Amino acid sequence: CASSHDSSYEQYV.

This clonotype was detected ten times or more. The chain is built from TRBV28 and TRBJ1-2, with TRBD1 matching over 7 bases. Germline assignment: CDR1 MDHEN and CDR2 SYDVKM. The CDR3 totals 15 residues. Unmatched junction bases numbered 7, after V lost 2 bases and J lost 4 bases. CDR3 sequence (DNA): TGTGCCAGCAGTTTAAGGGACAGAGATCTCTATGGCTACACCTTC. The encoded protein is CASSLRDRDLYGYTF.

In this sample, this clonotype is medium-sized. V and J are TRBV7-2 and TRBJ1-1; no firm D call. Germline CDR1 is SGHTA and CDR2 is FQGNSA. The V and J ends lost 3 bases and 7 bases respectively, with 9 bases between them. This CDR3 region has 12 residues. The CDR3 sequence: CASSFPFGEAFF. The CDR3 region has the DNA TGTGCCAGCAGCTTTCCTTTCGGTGAAGCTTTCTTT.

This clonotype was observed a few times. The V gene is TRBV4-3, the J gene TRBJ1-5; D remains unclear. The germline CDR1 and CDR2 sequences are LGHNA and YSLEER. The CDR3 has 16 amino acids. Trimming removed 0 bases at V and 0 bases at J, with 9 bases between. The CDR3 bases are TGCGCCAGCAGCCAAGAGCTGAGAAATAGCAATCAGCCCCAGCATTTT. It encodes CASSQELRNSNQPQHF.

This clonotype was seen many times. V is TRBV14 and J is TRBJ2-5, with D unclear. The CDR3 length is 14 residues. Germline V gene sequence: CDR1 SGHDN, CDR2 FVKESK. Trimming pared 1 base from V and 2 bases from J, leaving 8 bases between. In DNA form, the CDR3 reads TGTGCCAGCAGCCAAGTAGTAGGGCAAGAGACCCAGTACTTC. Translation: CASSQVVGQETQYF.

There are a few counts of this clonotype. This chain uses TRBV7-2 with TRBJ2-6; tentatively, D is TRBD2 (5 bases). CDR3 length equals 17 residues. Germline CDR1 and CDR2: SGHTA and FQGNSA. V was cut by 5 bases and J by 0 bases, with 14 bases left in between. The chain's CDR3 is CASSLNGLLSGANVLTF. In nucleotides, the CDR3 is TGTGCCAGCAGCCTAAACGGACTTCTCTCTGGGGCCAACGTCCTGACTTTC.

CDR3 amino acids: CAIKGQGSYNEQFF. CDR3 DNA sequence: TGTGCCATCAAGGGGCAGGGTTCCTACAATGAGCAGTTCTTC. The chain has TRBV10-3 and TRBJ2-1; tentatively, D is TRBD1 (5 bases). Germline V gene lookup returns CDR1 ENHRY and CDR2 SYGVKD. Trimming took off 7 bases at V and 1 base at J, with 11 bases between the two ends. The CDR3 runs to 14 residues.

This chain uses TRBV20-1 with TRBJ2-5; D may be TRBD1 or TRBD2 (5 bases each). Looked up from germline, CDR1 is DFQATT and CDR2 is SNEGSKA (reference sequence). The CDR3 runs 14 residues. CDR3 nucleotides: TGCAGCCCTGTGGGGGTCCTGGACAAAGGCACCCAGTACTTC. Its protein product is CSPVGVLDKGTQYF.

This clonotype was found many times. V is TRBV23-1 and J is TRBJ2-5; tentatively, D is TRBD1 or TRBD2 (5 bases each). TRBV23-1 is recorded as an ORF, its role being uncertain. CDR3 length: 11 residues. V lost 1 base, J lost 12 bases, and 9 bases lay in between. DNA of the CDR3: TGCGCCAGCAGTCAATGGGGGTGGAAGTACTTC. Translating gives CASSQWGWKYF.

This clonotype counts as medium-sized. This rearrangement joins TRBV10-3 to TRBJ1-6; D is undetermined. Trimming cost V 2 bases and J 8 bases, with 13 bases left between them. CDR3 length: 15 residues. CDR1 and CDR2 (germline): ENHRY, SYGVKD. CDR3 in amino acids: CAISEERLSDSPLHF. CDR3 DNA: TGTGCCATCAGTGAGGAACGTTTAAGCGATTCACCCCTCCACTTT.

The chain joins TRBV18 to TRBJ1-5; D is uncertain. Trimming cost V 0 bases and J 6 bases, with 12 bases left between them. Germline V gene data show CDR1 as KGHSH and CDR2 as LQKENI. The CDR3 extends over 15 amino acids. The CDR3 bases are TGTGCCAGCTCACCACCGGGTTCGCTGGGTCAGCCCCAGCATTTT. This gives the protein CASSPPGSLGQPQHF. The full variable domain, completed using reference TRBV18 and TRBJ1-5, is NAGVMQNPRHLVRRRGQEARLRCSPMKGHSHVYWYRQLPEEGLKFMVYLQKENIIDESGMPKERFSAEFPKEGPSILRIQQVVRGDSAAYFCASSPPGSLGQPQHFGDGTRLSIL.

By share of the sample, this clonotype is medium-sized. The chain has TRBV6-1 and TRBJ2-2; no firm D call. Between the trimmed V and J ends, which lost 0 bases and 5 bases, there was a span of 7 bases. Germline assignment: CDR1 MNHNS and CDR2 SASEGT. CDR3 length equals 14 residues. The CDR3 coding sequence is TGTGCCAGCAGTGAAGCGGGAAGGACCGGGGAGCTGTTTTTT. Encoded protein: CASSEAGRTGELFF.

In its sample, this clonotype ranks as medium-sized. As DNA, the CDR3 is TGTGCCAGCGGATACCGGCGTCCTTACTACAATGAGCAGTTCTTC. Protein sequence: CASGYRRPYYNEQFF. The J gene is TRBJ2-1, the V gene TRBV6-2 or TRBV6-3; D unclear. V gave up 8 bases and J gave up 3 bases, with 17 bases separating them. In germline, CDR1 is MNHEY, CDR2 SVGEGT. This CDR3 comprises 15 residues.

This clonotype was detected ten times or more. This sequence joins TRBV5-8 and TRBJ2-4, with no clear D. The CDR3 totals 11 residues. Trimming pared 1 base from V and 14 bases from J, leaving 10 bases between. The germline V gene encodes CDR1 SGHTS and CDR2 YDEGEE. The DNA of the CDR3 is TGTGCCAGCAGCTTGTTCGAGTACGAGTACTTC. Its protein is CASSLFEYEYF.

This clonotype was seen repeatedly, ten times or more. Compared with germline, one end of the junction differs, possibly owing to a read error. The V call is TRBV25-1, the J call TRBJ2-5; D unresolved. The CDR3 loop spans 13 amino acids. CDR1 is MGHDK, CDR2 SYGVNS, per germline. CDR3 residues: CASSESWAATQYF. DNA for the CDR3: TGTGCCAGCAGTGAATCTTGGGCAGCGACCCAGTACTTT.

The CDR3 nucleotides read TGTGCCAGCAGGGCCGGGACTAGCGGGAGACGGGAGACCCAGTACTTC. It encodes CASRAGTSGRRETQYF. This rearrangement joins TRBV2 to TRBJ2-5; 14 bases are a match to TRBD2. CDR3 length: 16 amino acids. Trimming at V came to 6 bases and at J to 5 bases, leaving 8 bases not matched to a gene. In germline, CDR1 is SNHLY, CDR2 FYNNEI.

This clonotype was recorded at least ten times. The chain carries TRBV3-1 and TRBJ1-5; no definite D call. V was cut by 3 bases and J by 5 bases, with 8 bases left in between. Per germline, CDR1 LGHDT and CDR2 YNNKEL (reference sequence). The CDR3 is made up of 13 amino acids. CDR3 amino acids: CASSHGPDQPQHF. DNA for the CDR3: TGTGCCAGCAGCCACGGGCCGGATCAGCCCCAGCATTTT.

The sample holds a few counts of this clonotype. This rearrangement joins TRBV7-2 to TRBJ1-1; TRBD1 agrees at 7 bases. Germline V gene sequence: CDR1 SGHTA, CDR2 FQGNSA. The CDR3 has 15 residues. V shed 3 bases and J 0 bases; nucleotides not matched to a gene: 4. The CDR3 region has the DNA TGTGCCAGCAGCTTCGACAGGGTTTTGAACACTGAAGCTTTCTTT. Its translation is CASSFDRVLNTEAFF.

The V and J genes are TRBV9 and TRBJ2-7; D remains ambiguous. Trimming removed 3 bases at V and 2 bases at J, with 12 bases between. CDR3 length equals 14 residues. The germline V gene encodes CDR1 SGDLS and CDR2 YYNGEE. In DNA form, the CDR3 reads TGTGCCAGCAGCGCAATAAATCTCCCCTACGAGCAGTACTTC. It encodes CASSAINLPYEQYF.

A few counts support this clonotype. J is TRBJ2-4 and V is TRBV7-9; 7 bases fit TRBD1. Germline trimming cut 4 bases from V and 2 bases from J; bases unmatched to any gene: 14. CDR1 SEHNR and CDR2 FQNEAQ come from the germline V gene (reference sequence). The CDR3 extends over 18 amino acids. CDR3 sequence reads: CASSSDRVSGFSKNIQYF. The DNA of the CDR3 is TGTGCCAGCAGCTCCGACAGGGTCTCGGGTTTTTCCAAAAACATTCAGTACTTC.

This chain uses TRBV7-2 with TRBJ1-3, with D uncertain. The CDR3 contains 12 residues. Germline V CDR1 and CDR2: SGHTA, FQGNSA. The V gene lost 3 bases and the J gene lost 6 bases, with 6 bases spanning the gap. CDR3 in DNA: TGTGCCAGCAGCTTGTATGAAAACACCATATATTTT. Residues: CASSLYENTIYF.